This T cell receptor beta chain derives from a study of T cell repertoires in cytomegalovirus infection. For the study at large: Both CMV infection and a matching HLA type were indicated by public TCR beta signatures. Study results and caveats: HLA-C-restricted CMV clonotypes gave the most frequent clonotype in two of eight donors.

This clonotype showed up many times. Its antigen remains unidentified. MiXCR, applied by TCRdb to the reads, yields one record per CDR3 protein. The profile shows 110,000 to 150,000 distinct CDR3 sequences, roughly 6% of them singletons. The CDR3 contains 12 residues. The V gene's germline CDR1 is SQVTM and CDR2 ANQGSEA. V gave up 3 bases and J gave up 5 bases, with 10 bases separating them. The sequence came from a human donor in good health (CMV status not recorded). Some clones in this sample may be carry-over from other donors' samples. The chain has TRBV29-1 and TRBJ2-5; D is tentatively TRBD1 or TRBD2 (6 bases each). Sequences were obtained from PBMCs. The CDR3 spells CSVDGGAETQYF. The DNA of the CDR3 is TGCAGCGTTGACGGGGGCGCGGAGACCCAGTACTTC.